Each of the 31 T cell receptor beta chains below was sequenced from the same sample in a study of T-cell memory formation after mild COVID-19. TCRdb itself ran the 5' RACE reads through MiXCR, one entry per CDR3 protein. The data hold about 49,000 distinct CDR3 sequences, with 27% observed a single time. Material: PBMCs or a T cell subset sorted from them (not recorded which). These receptor sequences come from a man younger than 30 who had mild COVID-19 (a few samples of this study predate the infection). Cell type and time point are not known.

This clonotype occurred many times. The chain couples TRBV3-1 to TRBJ2-3; TRBD2 agrees at 8 bases. V lost 1 base to trimming and J lost 4 bases; unmatched junction nucleotides: 4. From germline, CDR1 is LGHDT and CDR2 YNNKEL (reference sequence). The CDR3 consists of 15 residues. The CDR3 sequence is CASSQAGGPADTQYF. The CDR3 DNA follows: TGTGCCAGCAGCCAAGCGGGGGGGCCTGCAGATACGCAGTATTTT.

This clonotype is hyperexpanded (1% or more) within its sample. The chain is built from TRBV7-9 and TRBJ2-7; 8 bases agree with TRBD2. There are 14 residues in the CDR3. Losses at the gene ends were 5 bases for V and 6 bases for J; bases not matched to a gene: 9. CDR1 SEHNR and CDR2 FQNEAQ come from the germline V gene (reference sequence). The CDR3 DNA is TGTGCCAGCAGCGCCCCAGCGGGGGTCGGCGAGCAGTACTTC. As protein: CASSAPAGVGEQYF.

The J gene is TRBJ2-5, the V gene TRBV7-6, with unresolved D. V lost 6 bases to trimming and J lost 3 bases, with 11 bases between them. The germline gives CDR1 SGHVS, CDR2 FNYEAQ. This CDR3 region has 13 residues. CDR3 sequence reads: CASSPRLKETQYF. Written as DNA, the CDR3 is TGTGCCAGCAGTCCACGACTTAAAGAGACCCAGTACTTC.

As DNA, the CDR3 is TGCGCCAGCAGCTCGAGGGATTTAGGTGAAAAACTGTTTTTT. It is translated as CASSSRDLGEKLFF. This chain joins TRBV4-1 and TRBJ1-4, with D hard to call. Germline V gene lookup returns CDR1 MGHRA and CDR2 YSYEKL. V shed 5 bases and J shed 7 bases, with 14 bases lying between them. There are 14 residues in the CDR3.

The CDR3 coding sequence is TGTGCCATCAGTGAGGCACCGGGACAGGGAAATTACGAGCAGTACTTC. Protein sequence: CAISEAPGQGNYEQYF. The J gene is TRBJ2-7, the V gene TRBV10-3; TRBD1 aligns across 9 bases. The CDR3 has 16 residues. Germline values: CDR1 ENHRY, CDR2 SYGVKD. V was pared by 2 bases and J by 4 bases, with 9 bases of the junction left unmatched.

The J gene is TRBJ1-2, the V gene TRBV24-1, with TRBD1 matching over 10 bases. V dropped 9 bases and J dropped 7; count of bases not matched to a gene: 7. Germline CDR1 and CDR2: KGHDR and SFDVKD. The CDR3 spans 13 residues. The CDR3 loop is CATSDRGVGGYTF. CDR3 sequence (DNA): TGTGCCACCTCGGACAGGGGGGTTGGTGGCTACACCTTC.

This clonotype showed up just a few times. In DNA, the CDR3 is TGCGCCAGCAGGACTAACCAAATAGGGGGCCCGCGGTCCGGCTACACCTTC. This sequence encodes CASRTNQIGGPRSGYTF. This rearrangement joins TRBV5-1 to TRBJ1-2, with 7 bases matching TRBD1. Trimming took 5 bases from V and 8 from J; bases not matched to a gene: 21. CDR1 and CDR2 from the germline V gene are SGHRS and YFSETQ. This CDR3 comprises 17 residues.

The V and J genes are TRBV12-3 or TRBV12-4 and TRBJ1-4; the D is unclear. The CDR3 is 14 amino acids. Between the trimmed V and J ends, which lost 6 bases and 5 bases, there was a span of 13 bases. The CDR3, as DNA: TGTGCCAGCAGCCCCCGACCTCAGAATGAAAAACTGTTTTTT. It specifies CASSPRPQNEKLFF.

The V gene is TRBV29-1, the J gene TRBJ2-3; TRBD2 might be the D (5 bases). The CDR3 loop spans 10 amino acids. Trimming left V 3 bases short and J 10 bases short, with 8 bases between. The germline V gene encodes CDR1 SQVTM and CDR2 ANQGSEA. In DNA form, the CDR3 reads TGCAGCGTTGACTACGGGGCGCAGTATTTT. Translating it yields CSVDYGAQYF.

The CDR3 bases are TGCGCCAGCAGCCAAGAACCCGAGGACTTTGCCTACGAGCAGTACTTC. Amino acid sequence: CASSQEPEDFAYEQYF. V is TRBV4-3 and J is TRBJ2-7; tentatively, D is TRBD2 (5 bases). The germline V and J ends were trimmed by 0 bases and 2 bases, with 14 bases remaining between them. CDR3 size: 16 residues. Germline V lookup: CDR1 LGHNA, CDR2 YSLEER.

This chain links TRBV4-2 with TRBJ1-2; maybe TRBD1 (6 bases). This CDR3 region has 12 residues. Trimming took 1 base from V and 7 from J, leaving 7 bases between them. Germline V gene lookup returns CDR1 LGHNA and CDR2 YNFKEQ. The CDR3 sequence: CASSQGGGGYTF. Here the CDR3 DNA reads TGTGCCAGCAGCCAAGGAGGGGGTGGCTACACCTTC.

This rearrangement joins TRBV7-2 to TRBJ2-7, with 16 bases aligning to TRBD2. Germline CDR1 is SGHTA and CDR2 is FQGNSA. V lost 5 bases and J lost 7; bases outside the gene matches: 8. The CDR3 has 16 residues. CDR3 loop: CASSPGTSGGAAEQYF. CDR3 DNA: TGTGCCAGCAGCCCCGGGACTAGCGGGGGGGCCGCTGAGCAGTACTTC.

V and J are TRBV12-3 or TRBV12-4 and TRBJ2-5; 7 bases are shared with TRBD2. V gave up 5 bases and J gave up 10 bases; unmatched junction bases: 4. The CDR3 covers 11 residues. The CDR3, as DNA: TGTGCCAGCAGTCCGGGGGGAGGCCAGTACTTC. Translating gives CASSPGGGQYF.

This clonotype has only a few counts. The rearrangement links TRBV11-2 to TRBJ2-1, with a tentative D call TRBD1 (5 bases). The CDR3 runs 12 residues. The V gene's germline CDR1 is SGHAT and CDR2 FQNNGV. Trimming stripped 3 bases from V and 10 bases from J, with 10 bases between. The DNA for the CDR3 is TGTGCCAGCAGCTTGCCAGGGCTAGAGCAGTTCTTC. It is translated as CASSLPGLEQFF. Looking up the rest from reference TRBV11-2 and TRBJ2-1 gives the full variable domain: EAGVAQSPRYKIIEKRQSVAFWCNPISGHATLYWYQQILGQGPKLLIQFQNNGVVDDSQLPKDRFSAERLKGVDSTLKIQPAKLEDSAVYLCASSLPGLEQFFGPGTRLTVL.

The chain uses TRBV9 and TRBJ2-7; D not certain. Trimming removed 0 bases at V and 0 bases at J, with 7 bases between. The germline V gene encodes CDR1 SGDLS and CDR2 YYNGEE. The CDR3 extends over 14 amino acids. CDR3 in DNA: TGTGCCAGCAGCGTAGTTACCCGCTCCTACGAGCAGTACTTC. It is translated as CASSVVTRSYEQYF.

This chain connects TRBV5-1 to TRBJ2-5; D ambiguous. CDR3 length: 10 residues. Trimming removed 10 bases from V and 4 bases from J, with 8 bases in between. The germline CDR1 and CDR2 sequences are SGHRS and YFSETQ. CDR3 sequence reads: CASAGETQYF. The CDR3 DNA reads as TGCGCCTCGGCAGGAGAGACCCAGTACTTC.

This chain joins TRBV2 and TRBJ2-7; D gene uncertain. Germline V CDR1 and CDR2: SNHLY, FYNNEI. The CDR3 loop spans 11 amino acids. The germline V and J ends were trimmed by 3 bases and 6 bases, with 6 bases remaining between them. The CDR3 nucleotides read TGTGCCAGCAGTGATCGAATCGAGCAGTACGTC. Its translation is CASSDRIEQYV.

This clonotype has a handful of counts. This chain links TRBV11-1 with TRBJ2-1; 9 positions agree with TRBD1. The CDR3 spans 15 residues. The germline V gene encodes CDR1 SGHAT and CDR2 FQDESV (reference sequence). J gave up 4 bases and V 5 bases, and 6 bases lay outside the gene matches. CDR3 sequence: CASSRGTGIYNEQFF. CDR3 nucleotides: TGTGCCAGCAGCCGCGGGACAGGGATTTACAATGAGCAGTTCTTC.

The gene calls are TRBV6-5 and TRBJ2-1, with 10 bases matching TRBD2. Looked up from germline, CDR1 is MNHEY and CDR2 is SVGAGI. This CDR3 region has 12 residues. V gave up 4 bases and J gave up 9 bases; unmatched junction bases: 0. In DNA form, the CDR3 reads TGTGCCAGCAGTTTAGCGGGGGGTGAGCAGTTCTTC. Its translation is CASSLAGGEQFF.

The rearrangement uses TRBV6-6 and TRBJ1-1; the D gene is possibly TRBD1 (5 bases). Germline CDR1 MNHNY, CDR2 SVGAGI (reference sequence). V dropped 2 bases and J dropped 5 bases, with 9 bases sitting between them. The CDR3 loop spans 13 amino acids. DNA of the CDR3: TGTGCCAGCAGTTACACGGGGGAGACTGAAGCTTTCTTT. Its protein is CASSYTGETEAFF.

The genes are TRBV29-1 and TRBJ2-4; D perhaps matches TRBD1 (6 bases). The CDR3 has 14 amino acids. CDR1 SQVTM and CDR2 ANQGSEA come from the germline V gene. V lost 6 bases and J 8 bases, leaving 20 bases between the germline ends. CDR3 sequence: CSVATGGRGDIQYF. CDR3 bases: TGCAGCGTCGCGACAGGAGGAAGAGGGGACATTCAGTACTTC. Full variable domain (rest looked up from reference TRBV29-1 and TRBJ2-4): SAVISQKPSRDICQRGTSLTIQCQVDSQVTMMFWYRQQPGQSLTLIATANQGSEATYESGFVIDKFPISRPNLTFSTLTVSNMSPEDSSIYLCSVATGGRGDIQYFGAGTRLSVL.

The chain links TRBV12-5 to TRBJ1-1; D not certain. CDR3 size: 13 residues. The V and J ends lost 5 bases and 5 bases respectively, with 12 bases between them. Germline V gene data show CDR1 as LGHNT and CDR2 as FRNRAP. CDR3: CASGPPVRTEAFF. The CDR3 nucleotides read TGTGCTAGTGGTCCCCCGGTGCGGACTGAAGCTTTCTTT.

The chain has TRBV29-1 and TRBJ2-3; tentatively, D is TRBD2 (5 bases). The CDR3 length is 12 residues. V lost 3 bases to trimming and J lost 4 bases, with 8 bases between them. CDR1 is SQVTM and CDR2 is ANQGSEA in the germline V gene. The DNA of the CDR3 is TGCAGCGTTGACGAGGGCGCAGATACGCAGTATTTT. This gives the protein CSVDEGADTQYF.

The CDR3, as DNA: TGTGCCAGCAGTTCCGGGGCCTACTATGGCTACACCTTC. It specifies CASSSGAYYGYTF. The V gene is TRBV6-2 or TRBV6-3, the J gene TRBJ1-2; D perhaps matches TRBD1 (5 bases). The germline V gene encodes CDR1 MNHEY and CDR2 SVGEGT. The CDR3 contains 13 residues. Trimming took off 4 bases at V and 3 bases at J, with 9 bases between the two ends.

The V gene is TRBV9, the J gene TRBJ1-1; a weak D match, TRBD1 (5 bases). Germline V CDR1 and CDR2: SGDLS, YYNGEE. The CDR3 extends over 15 amino acids. V lost 0 bases to trimming and J lost 4 bases, with 13 bases between them. The CDR3 protein is CASSVGSGSGTEAFF. The CDR3 coding sequence is TGTGCCAGCAGCGTAGGTTCAGGGTCCGGCACTGAAGCTTTCTTT.

V is TRBV5-5 and J is TRBJ2-7; D is perhaps TRBD1 or TRBD2 (5 bases each). Germline V gives CDR1 SGHKS, CDR2 YYEKEE (reference sequence). V was cut by 4 bases and J by 6 bases, with 17 bases left in between. The CDR3 covers 14 residues. This CDR3 is CASSPPGRSAEQYF. The CDR3 nucleotides are TGTGCCAGCAGCCCCCCGGGACGGTCGGCCGAGCAGTACTTC.

This clonotype was observed many times. The gene calls are TRBV4-3 and TRBJ2-1; the match to TRBD2 covers 10 bases. Per germline, CDR1 LGHNA and CDR2 YSLEER. The junction had 1 base not matched to a gene; V was cut back by 0 bases and J by 2 bases. CDR3 size: 16 residues. The CDR3 DNA reads as TGCGCCAGCAGCCAAGATGGGACTAGCGCCTACAATGAGCAGTTCTTC. It encodes CASSQDGTSAYNEQFF.

This chain joins TRBV4-1 and TRBJ1-1; 7 bases agree with TRBD1. The length of the CDR3 is 17 residues. From germline, CDR1 is MGHRA and CDR2 YSYEKL. V trimming: 1 base; J trimming: 2 bases; junction bases outside the gene matches: 10. The CDR3 loop reads CASSQVGQSFLNTEAFF. The CDR3 DNA reads as TGCGCCAGCAGCCAAGTGGGACAGAGTTTTCTAAACACTGAAGCTTTCTTT.

In this sample, this clonotype turned up a few times. This chain uses TRBV18 with TRBJ2-7; tentatively, D is TRBD2 (5 bases). The CDR3 is made up of 11 amino acids. V lost 6 bases and J 4 bases, leaving 7 bases between the germline ends. Germline loops: CDR1 KGHSH, CDR2 LQKENI. CDR3 DNA sequence: TGTGCCAGCTCGGACTTGTACGAGCAGTACTTC. Its translation is CASSDLYEQYF. Supplemented by reference TRBV18 and TRBJ2-7, the full variable domain reads NAGVMQNPRHLVRRRGQEARLRCSPMKGHSHVYWYRQLPEEGLKFMVYLQKENIIDESGMPKERFSAEFPKEGPSILRIQQVVRGDSAAYFCASSDLYEQYFGPGTRLTVT.

This clonotype was seen a handful of times. J is TRBJ2-1 and V is TRBV15; 14 positions match TRBD2. This CDR3 spans 18 amino acids. After removal of 3 bases from V and 4 bases from J, the junction contained 8 bases not matched to a gene. The germline CDR1 and CDR2 sequences are LNHNV and YYDKDF (reference sequence). CDR3 in amino acids: CATSSGTSGGPGYNEQFF. For the CDR3, the DNA is TGTGCCACCAGCAGCGGGACTAGCGGGGGCCCCGGATACAATGAGCAGTTCTTC.

The V and J genes are TRBV12-3 or TRBV12-4 and TRBJ1-2; a weak D match, TRBD1 (6 bases). The CDR3 is made up of 14 amino acids. V lost 8 bases, J lost 4 bases, and 17 bases lay in between. The CDR3 here is CASGLQGPSYGYTF. CDR3 DNA: TGTGCCAGCGGCCTACAGGGTCCAAGCTATGGCTACACCTTC.